The clone carrying this T cell receptor beta chain was picked up one time. Its target is unknown. This sample was included in a study of cytotoxic CD8 clonotypes in ibrutinib-treated CLL. Background on the study: In all, under twelve patients were relapsed/refractory, around 15 were treatment-naive and fewer than 18 were IGHV unmutated. Findings and limits, study-wide: Under treatment, the uncommon public clonotypes either contracted or remained stable. Patients had baseline clonality above age-matched healthy donors, and this clonality moved with circulating CD8+ T-cell counts.

This CDR3 is built from 18 residues. The germline V gene encodes CDR1 LNHDA and CDR2 SQIVND (reference sequence). Between the trimmed V and J ends, which lost 9 bases and 0 bases, there was a span of 26 bases. Generated by immunoSEQ multiplex PCR, the TCRdb table keeps only in-frame clones and is missing some. This table has over 100,000 clones, roughly 88% appearing once. This receptor was obtained from a human donor with chronic lymphocytic leukemia. The rearrangement links TRBV19 to TRBJ1-2, with a weak D call TRBD1 (6 bases). Sequenced here: PBMCs, sampled after 24 months of ibrutinib treatment. As DNA, the CDR3 is TGTGCCAGACTCAATGTGGGTATTGTGGGGGGGCCTAACTATGGCTACACCTTC. It yields the protein CARLNVGIVGGPNYGYTF.